This T cell receptor beta chain was observed in a study of T cell repertoires in cytomegalovirus infection. Study overall: It was the public TCR beta signatures that indicated both CMV infection and matching HLA type. General observations from the study: Predominance within the ex vivo response was attributable to HLA-C-restricted CMV-specific TCR beta clonotypes.

Via MiXCR, TCRdb re-called the reads, giving one row per CDR3 protein. The sample records 200,000 to 300,000 distinct CDR3 sequences, roughly an eighth being singletons. This clonotype was observed many times. Its antigen is as yet unknown. The sample was PBMCs. This TCR derives from a human donor in good health (CMV status not recorded). Some clones in this sample may be carry-over from other donors' samples.

CDR3 nucleotides: TGTGCCAGCAGCGCCGGTCGGACGCAAGAGACCCAGTACTTC. This sequence encodes CASSAGRTQETQYF. The chain links TRBV2 to TRBJ2-5; D unclear. Trimming stripped 6 bases from V and 2 bases from J, with 13 bases between. This CDR3 contains 14 residues. Germline V gene lookup returns CDR1 SNHLY and CDR2 FYNNEI.